This entry lists 26 T cell receptor beta chains sequenced from one sample in a study of blood T cell repertoires in COVID-19. Here immunoSEQ multiplex PCR was the method, and the copy in TCRdb shows in-frame clones only, minus some. The profile shows a few hundred thousand clones, roughly 81% of them singletons. Sample: peripheral blood. These TCRs come from a man over 45 who had recovered from COVID-19.

This sequence joins TRBV28 and TRBJ2-7, with D perhaps TRBD1 (6 bases). V was trimmed by 5 bases and J by 6 bases, leaving 20 bases between them. Germline loops: CDR1 MDHEN, CDR2 SYDVKM. This CDR3 comprises 15 residues. The DNA for the CDR3 is TGTGCCAGCAGTACTAGGACAGTTGAAGTGCTCGAGCAGTACTTC. Amino acids: CASSTRTVEVLEQYF.

The J gene is TRBJ2-2, the V gene TRBV5-1, with TRBD2 matching over 10 bases. This CDR3 region has 14 residues. Germline values: CDR1 SGHRS, CDR2 YFSETQ. The V segment lost 5 bases and the J segment 8 bases; nucleotides outside the gene matches: 6. The DNA of the CDR3 is TGCGCCAGCAGGCAAGCGGGAGGGCCTGGGGAGCTGTTTTTT. It codes for CASRQAGGPGELFF.

The gene calls are TRBV28 and TRBJ2-4; D is perhaps TRBD2 (5 bases). Trimming stripped 5 bases from V and 5 bases from J, with 16 bases between. This CDR3 has 15 residues. Germline V gives CDR1 MDHEN, CDR2 SYDVKM. The CDR3 DNA is TGTGCCAGCAGTAACCCATCGACCGGGGAAAACATTCAGTACTTC. It codes for CASSNPSTGENIQYF.

This clone came up once. The chain couples TRBV7-6 to TRBJ2-7, with 8 bases that match TRBD1. CDR3 size: 16 residues. The J segment lost 3 bases and the V segment lost 0 bases, leaving 7 bases of the junction unmatched. Per the germline V gene, CDR1 is SGHVS and CDR2 is FNYEAQ. CDR3 DNA: TGTGCCAGCAGCTTAGCGCCCGCAGGGACAGGCTACGAGCAGTACTTC. Translation: CASSLAPAGTGYEQYF.

The chain combines TRBV5-1 with TRBJ2-3; D might be TRBD1 (6 bases). Trimming removed 0 bases at V and 6 bases at J, with 32 bases between. Looked up from germline, CDR1 is SGHRS and CDR2 is YFSETQ. The CDR3 loop spans 21 amino acids. The CDR3 DNA follows: TGCGCCAGCAGCTTGGCCAGATTTGCTCACGGGACACCCCGACGCAAGGATACGCAGTATTTT. Encoded protein: CASSLARFAHGTPRRKDTQYF.

The rearrangement joins TRBV2 to TRBJ2-7, with D perhaps TRBD2 (5 bases). Trimming cost V 8 bases and J 2 bases, with 16 bases left between them. This CDR3 region has 14 residues. Germline V gene data show CDR1 as SNHLY and CDR2 as FYNNEI. The chain's CDR3 is CASCKAAPPYEQYF. In nucleotides, the CDR3 is TGTGCCAGCTGTAAAGCGGCCCCCCCCTACGAGCAGTACTTC. The variable domain in full, completed from reference TRBV2 and TRBJ2-7, reads EPEVTQTPSHQVTQMGQEVILRCVPISNHLYFYWYRQILGQKVEFLVSFYNNEISEKSEIFDDQFSVERPDGSNFTLKIRSTKLEDSAMYFCASCKAAPPYEQYFGPGTRLTVT.

The V gene is TRBV7-2, the J gene TRBJ2-1, with D tentatively TRBD1 (5 bases). The V gene's germline CDR1 is SGHTA and CDR2 FQGNSA. This CDR3 comprises 13 residues. V was cut by 8 bases and J by 7 bases, with 15 bases left in between. The CDR3 bases are TGTGCCAGCGCTCAAGGGGTCGTGAATGAGCAGTTCTTC. This codes for CASAQGVVNEQFF.

This chain links TRBV19 with TRBJ2-7; 7 nucleotides agree with TRBD1. This CDR3 has 14 amino acids. Trimming removed 3 bases from V and 5 bases from J; junction bases left unmatched: 7. CDR1 and CDR2 (germline): LNHDA, SQIVND (reference sequence). The CDR3, as DNA: TGTGCCAGTAGTATCGACAGGGTAGGAAACGAGCAGTACTTC. It is translated as CASSIDRVGNEQYF. Full variable domain (outside the CDR3, taken from reference TRBV19 and TRBJ2-7): DGGITQSPKYLFRKEGQNVTLSCEQNLNHDAMYWYRQDPGQGLRLIYYSQIVNDFQKGDIAEGYSVSREKKESFPLTVTSAQKNPTAFYLCASSIDRVGNEQYFGPGTRLTVT.

The chain carries TRBV19 and TRBJ1-1, with D unresolved. V was cut by 5 bases and J by 6 bases, with 19 bases left in between. The CDR3 runs to 15 residues. The germline CDR1 and CDR2 sequences are LNHDA and SQIVND (reference sequence). The CDR3 DNA is TGTGCCAGTAGTGTTGCCGGGATTGATACGTCTGAAGCTTTCTTT. Its protein product is CASSVAGIDTSEAFF.

V gene TRBV5-1 combines with J gene TRBJ1-3; D might be TRBD1 (6 bases). The germline V gene encodes CDR1 SGHRS and CDR2 YFSETQ. CDR3 length: 15 residues. V was cut by 3 bases and J by 0 bases, with 10 bases left in between. The CDR3 bases are TGCGCCAGCAGCTCCGACAGGTTCTCTGGAAACACCATATATTTT. This encodes CASSSDRFSGNTIYF.

The rearrangement uses TRBV19 and TRBJ2-1; 9 nucleotides align to TRBD2. V shed 3 bases, J shed 4 bases, and the junction held 7 bases outside the gene matches. The CDR3 spans 16 residues. Germline V CDR1 and CDR2: LNHDA, SQIVND (reference sequence). The CDR3 reads CASSIPGAGGYNEQFF. The CDR3 nucleotides read TGTGCCAGTAGTATCCCCGGAGCGGGGGGTTACAATGAGCAGTTCTTC.

This chain connects TRBV6-5 to TRBJ2-7; 7 nucleotides match TRBD1. Germline CDR1 and CDR2: MNHEY and SVGAGI. The CDR3 is 15 amino acids. Trimming cost V 2 bases and J 3 bases; bases outside gene matches: 7. The CDR3 nucleotides read TGTGCCAGCAGTTACCGCCGAGGGGGCCTCTACGAGCAGTACTTC. This encodes CASSYRRGGLYEQYF.

V and J are TRBV3-1 (or the pseudogene TRBV3-2) and TRBJ2-5; D perhaps matches TRBD1 (6 bases). Per germline, CDR1 LGHDT and CDR2 YNNKEL (reference sequence). The germline V and J ends were trimmed by 6 bases and 2 bases, with 16 bases remaining between them. The CDR3 is 15 residues long. CDR3: CASSRQDTTQETQYF. CDR3 DNA: TGTGCCAGCAGTCGACAGGACACCACACAAGAGACCCAGTACTTC.

This clone was observed a handful of times. The chain joins TRBV9 to TRBJ2-7; weak D call: TRBD2 (5 bases). V was trimmed by 3 bases and J by 6 bases, leaving 13 bases between them. This CDR3 contains 13 residues. CDR1 is SGDLS, CDR2 YYNGEE, per germline. This CDR3 reads CASSALDFSEQYF. CDR3 nucleotide sequence: TGTGCCAGCAGCGCCTTGGACTTCAGCGAGCAGTACTTC.

This clone was found a few times. This chain links TRBV9 with TRBJ1-1; D is undetermined. Germline V lookup: CDR1 SGDLS, CDR2 YYNGEE. Between the trimmed V and J ends, which lost 3 bases and 1 base, there was a span of 7 bases. The CDR3 is 13 residues long. The CDR3 DNA is TGTGCCAGCAGCGCGTCCTGGAACACTGAAGCTTTCTTT. Encoded protein: CASSASWNTEAFF.

The chain is built from TRBV7-9 and TRBJ1-1, with D possibly TRBD1 on 6 matching bases. Germline V gene data show CDR1 as SEHNR and CDR2 as FQNEAQ (reference sequence). The CDR3 contains 18 residues. The ends were cut back, 3 bases at V and 4 bases at J, with 24 bases in the middle. The chain's CDR3 is CASSLGLGTPEAGTEAFF. The CDR3 DNA reads TGTGCCAGCAGCTTGGGCCTGGGGACACCTGAGGCAGGCACTGAAGCTTTCTTT.

The V and J genes are TRBV27 and TRBJ1-6, with D hard to call. The V gene's germline CDR1 is MNHEY and CDR2 SMNVEV (reference sequence). Trimming shortened V by 3 bases and J by 3 bases, and 9 bases separated the two germline ends. The CDR3 is 15 amino acids. The DNA for the CDR3 is TGTGCCAGCAGTTTTCTCGAGGACTATAATTCACCCCTCCACTTT. Translated, it gives CASSFLEDYNSPLHF.

This chain joins TRBV28 and TRBJ2-5, with no clear D. CDR3 length: 14 residues. V was trimmed by 3 bases and J by 3 bases, leaving 11 bases between them. Germline V gene data show CDR1 as MDHEN and CDR2 as SYDVKM. The CDR3 protein is CASSFGQVKETQYF. CDR3 bases: TGTGCCAGCAGTTTTGGCCAGGTCAAAGAGACCCAGTACTTC.

The rearrangement joins TRBV11-2 to TRBJ2-7; D is perhaps TRBD2 (6 bases). V lost 1 base and J 1 base, leaving 11 bases between the germline ends. Per the germline V gene, CDR1 is SGHAT and CDR2 is FQNNGV. The CDR3 totals 15 residues. The CDR3 here is CASSLGAGTSYEQYF. DNA of the CDR3: TGTGCCAGCAGCTTAGGGGCAGGGACTTCCTACGAGCAGTACTTC. The variable domain in full, with the rest retrieved from reference TRBV11-2 and TRBJ2-7, is EAGVAQSPRYKIIEKRQSVAFWCNPISGHATLYWYQQILGQGPKLLIQFQNNGVVDDSQLPKDRFSAERLKGVDSTLKIQPAKLEDSAVYLCASSLGAGTSYEQYFGPGTRLTVT.

The V and J genes are TRBV28 and TRBJ2-3, with a weak D call TRBD1 (5 bases). This CDR3 has 14 residues. Germline CDR1 reads MDHEN; CDR2 reads SYDVKM. Between the trimmed V and J ends, which lost 3 bases and 2 bases, there was a span of 9 bases. The CDR3 coding sequence is TGTGCCAGCAGTTTGCGACAGTACACAGATACGCAGTATTTT. Translating it yields CASSLRQYTDTQYF.

In its sample, this clone was seen once. In DNA form, the CDR3 reads TGTGCCTGGAGTGTACCAGGACTCGCAACCTACGAGCAGTACTTC. This translates into CAWSVPGLATYEQYF. The V gene is TRBV30, the J gene TRBJ2-7, with a possible D match to TRBD2 (5 bases). Deletions cut 0 bases from V and 2 bases from J, with 14 bases between. CDR3 length: 15 amino acids. The germline CDR1 and CDR2 sequences are GTSNPN and SVGIG (reference sequence).

This chain uses TRBV5-1 with TRBJ2-5; D is possibly TRBD1 (6 bases). Between the trimmed V and J ends, which lost 1 base and 5 bases, there was a span of 15 bases. The CDR3 runs 15 residues. In germline, CDR1 is SGHRS, CDR2 YFSETQ. CDR3 DNA: TGCGCCAGCAGCTTGAACAGGGCTGGCAGGGAGACCCAGTACTTC. Its protein is CASSLNRAGRETQYF.

V usage is TRBV2 and J usage is TRBJ2-2; TRBD2 aligns across 9 bases. Germline loops: CDR1 SNHLY, CDR2 FYNNEI. Unmatched junction bases numbered 5, after V lost 4 bases and J lost 5 bases. The CDR3 contains 15 residues. CDR3 nucleotide sequence: TGTGCCAGCAGTGTGGCGCTAGCGGGAACCGGGGAGCTGTTTTTT. The encoded protein is CASSVALAGTGELFF.

The CDR3: CASSLSVGGQYF. CDR3 DNA: TGTGCCAGCAGTTTATCAGTCGGGGGGCAGTACTTC. This sequence joins TRBV28 and TRBJ2-7; possible D gene TRBD2, 6 bases. Per germline, CDR1 MDHEN and CDR2 SYDVKM. V was trimmed by 1 base and J by 9 bases, leaving 10 bases between them. This CDR3 spans 12 amino acids.

This clone was seen only a few times. The rearrangement joins TRBV2 to TRBJ1-6; 7 bases match TRBD1. The CDR3 sequence is 16 residues long. J lost 8 bases, V lost 6 bases, and 13 bases had no gene match. From germline, CDR1 is SNHLY and CDR2 FYNNEI. The CDR3 sequence: CASRHRGRNFDSPLHF. CDR3 bases: TGTGCCAGCAGGCACAGGGGTAGAAACTTTGATTCACCCCTCCACTTT.

This clone was counted a single time. V gene TRBV9 combines with J gene TRBJ2-7; a weak D match, TRBD1 (5 bases). The CDR3 extends over 14 amino acids. Germline values: CDR1 SGDLS, CDR2 YYNGEE. V lost 0 bases to trimming and J lost 2 bases, with 9 bases between them. Here the CDR3 reads CASSVEGSPYEQYF. The CDR3, as DNA: TGTGCCAGCAGCGTAGAGGGGTCCCCCTACGAGCAGTACTTC.